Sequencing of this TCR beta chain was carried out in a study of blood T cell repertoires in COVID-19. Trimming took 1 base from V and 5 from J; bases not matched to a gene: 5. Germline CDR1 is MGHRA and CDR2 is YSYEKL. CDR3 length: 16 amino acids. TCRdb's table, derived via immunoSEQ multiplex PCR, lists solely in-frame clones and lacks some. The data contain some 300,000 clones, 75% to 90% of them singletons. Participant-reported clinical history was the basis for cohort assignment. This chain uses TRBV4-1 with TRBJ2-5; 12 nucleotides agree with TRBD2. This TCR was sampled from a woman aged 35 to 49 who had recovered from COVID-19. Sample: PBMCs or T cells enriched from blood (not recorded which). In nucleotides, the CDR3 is TGCGCCAGCAGCCAAGGACTAGCGGGGGCGTGGGAGACCCAGTACTTC. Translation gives CASSQGLAGAWETQYF.